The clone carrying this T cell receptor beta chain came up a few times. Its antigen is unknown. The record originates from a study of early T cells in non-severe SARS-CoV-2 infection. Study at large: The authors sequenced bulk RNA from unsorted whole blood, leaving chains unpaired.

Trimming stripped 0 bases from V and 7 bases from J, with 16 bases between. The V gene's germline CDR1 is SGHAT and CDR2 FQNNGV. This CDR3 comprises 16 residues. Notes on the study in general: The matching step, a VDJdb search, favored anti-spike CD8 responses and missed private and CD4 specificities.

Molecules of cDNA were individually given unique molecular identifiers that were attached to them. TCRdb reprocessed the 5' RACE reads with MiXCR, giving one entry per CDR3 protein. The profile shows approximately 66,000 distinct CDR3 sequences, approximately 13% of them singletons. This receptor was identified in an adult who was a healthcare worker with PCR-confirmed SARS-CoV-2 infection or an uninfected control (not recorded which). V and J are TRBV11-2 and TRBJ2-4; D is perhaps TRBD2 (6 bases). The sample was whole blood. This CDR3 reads CASSLELGLRVNIQYF. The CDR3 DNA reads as TGTGCCAGCAGCTTAGAGTTGGGACTTAGGGTGAACATTCAGTACTTC.